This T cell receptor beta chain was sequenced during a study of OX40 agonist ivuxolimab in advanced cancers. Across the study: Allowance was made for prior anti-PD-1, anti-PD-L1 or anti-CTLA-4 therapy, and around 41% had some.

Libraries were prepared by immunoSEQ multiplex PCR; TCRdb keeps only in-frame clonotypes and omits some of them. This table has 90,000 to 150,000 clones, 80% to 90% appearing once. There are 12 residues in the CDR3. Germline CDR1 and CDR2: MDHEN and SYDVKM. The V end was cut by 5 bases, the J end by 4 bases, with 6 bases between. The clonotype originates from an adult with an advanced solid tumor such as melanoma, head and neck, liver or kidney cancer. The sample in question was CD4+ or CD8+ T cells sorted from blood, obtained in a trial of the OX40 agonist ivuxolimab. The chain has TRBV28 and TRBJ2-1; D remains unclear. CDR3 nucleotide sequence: TGTGCCAGCAGTCTAGGTTACAATGAGCAGTTCTTC. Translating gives CASSLGYNEQFF.